A single sample gave rise to the 29 T cell receptor beta chains below, sequenced in a study of blood T cell repertoires in COVID-19. Libraries were prepared by immunoSEQ multiplex PCR; TCRdb keeps only in-frame clonotypes and omits some of them. The profile covers approximately 390,000 clones, with around 87% appearing a single time and 6.5% taken by the ten largest. Input material: peripheral blood. The origin of the receptors is a man aged 18 to 35 with active or convalescent COVID-19.

The CDR3: CASRDRRNSPLHF. The DNA for the CDR3 is TGTGCCAGCAGGGACAGGCGTAATTCACCCCTCCACTTT. The chain links TRBV27 to TRBJ1-6; TRBD1 matches at 7 bases. The V segment lost 6 bases and the J segment 6 bases; nucleotides outside the gene matches: 2. There are 13 residues in the CDR3. Germline CDR1 reads MNHEY; CDR2 reads SMNVEV (reference sequence).

This chain connects TRBV9 to TRBJ1-2, with unresolved D. The CDR3 totals 11 residues. Between the trimmed V and J ends, which lost 4 bases and 6 bases, there was a span of 7 bases. The germline V gene encodes CDR1 SGDLS and CDR2 YYNGEE. In DNA, the CDR3 is TGTGCCAGCAGCCTCCTCGATGGCTACACCTTC. It yields the protein CASSLLDGYTF. Full variable domain (missing parts from reference TRBV9 and TRBJ1-2): DSGVTQTPKHLITATGQRVTLRCSPRSGDLSVYWYQQSLDQGLQFLIQYYNGEERAKGNILERFSAQQFPDLHSELNLSSLELGDSALYFCASSLLDGYTFGSGTRLTVV.

CDR3 sequence: CASSEQGAFYGYTF. The CDR3 DNA is TGTGCCAGCAGTGAACAGGGGGCCTTCTATGGCTACACCTTC. This sequence joins TRBV25-1 and TRBJ1-2; 8 bases agree with TRBD1. This CDR3 spans 14 amino acids. Unmatched junction bases numbered 3, after V lost 2 bases and J lost 4 bases. Germline V gene lookup returns CDR1 MGHDK and CDR2 SYGVNS.

The chain is built from TRBV12-3 or TRBV12-4 and TRBJ1-3, with D unclear. The CDR3 runs to 12 residues. The V and J ends lost 6 bases and 5 bases respectively, with 8 bases between them. The CDR3 coding sequence is TGTGCCAGCAGATCGCTACGAAACACCATATATTTT. Amino acid sequence: CASRSLRNTIYF.

Notes on this clone: A read error may account for a junction end that differs from germline. CDR3 sequence (DNA): TGTGCCAGTCACAGGGTATCAGGGGCCAACGTGCTGACTTTC. Encoded protein: CASHRVSGANVLTF. V is TRBV2 and J is TRBJ2-6, with a possible D match to TRBD1 (6 bases). Looked up from germline, CDR1 is SNHLY and CDR2 is FYNNEI. The CDR3 sequence is 14 residues long.

This clone was picked up one time. This sequence joins TRBV18 and TRBJ1-2; 7 bases agree with TRBD1. The junction had 4 bases not matched to a gene; V was cut back by 3 bases and J by 6 bases. This CDR3 is built from 13 residues. In germline, CDR1 is KGHSH, CDR2 LQKENI. CDR3 in amino acids: CASSPTGSDGYTF. The CDR3 DNA sequence: TGTGCCAGCTCACCGACAGGGTCCGATGGCTACACCTTC.

The chain is built from TRBV7-2 and TRBJ2-7; 11 positions agree with TRBD2. The germline CDR1 and CDR2 sequences are SGHTA and FQGNSA. The trim removed 4 bases at V and 3 bases at J, leaving 5 bases unmatched. This CDR3 is built from 15 residues. The CDR3 nucleotides read TGTGCCAGCAGCTCCGGGACTAGCGGTATCTACGAGCAGTACTTC. Protein sequence: CASSSGTSGIYEQYF.

This clone appeared a single time. CDR3 loop: CASRHGTVRTGELFF. The CDR3 nucleotides are TGTGCCAGCAGACACGGGACAGTAAGGACCGGGGAGCTGTTTTTT. The chain carries TRBV2 and TRBJ2-2; the match to TRBD1 covers 7 bases. CDR3 length: 15 amino acids. Germline assignment: CDR1 SNHLY and CDR2 FYNNEI. V shed 6 bases, J shed 5 bases, and the junction held 9 bases outside the gene matches.

The chain recombines TRBV28 with TRBJ1-3; D is possibly TRBD1 (5 bases). This CDR3 region has 16 residues. V was clipped by 1 base and J by 0 bases, with 10 bases between them. Per the germline V gene, CDR1 is MDHEN and CDR2 is SYDVKM. The CDR3 sequence is CASSLFQGLSGNTIYF. The CDR3 region has the DNA TGTGCCAGCAGTTTATTCCAGGGCCTCTCTGGAAACACCATATATTTT. Full variable domain (remainder filled in from reference TRBV28 and TRBJ1-3): DVKVTQSSRYLVKRTGEKVFLECVQDMDHENMFWYRQDPGLGLRLIYFSYDVKMKEKGDIPEGYSVSREKKERFSLILESASTNQTSMYLCASSLFQGLSGNTIYFGEGSWLTVV.

The V and J genes are TRBV5-1 and TRBJ2-5; 10 positions agree with TRBD2. The CDR3 runs 17 residues. The germline V gene has CDR1 SGHRS and CDR2 YFSETQ. J lost 2 bases, V lost 4 bases, and 11 bases had no gene match. This CDR3 is CASSRTPAGGTQETQYF. The CDR3 nucleotides are TGCGCCAGCAGCCGGACCCCAGCGGGGGGGACACAAGAGACCCAGTACTTC.

This clone has only one observation. The V call is TRBV11-1, the J call TRBJ2-7; tentative D call: TRBD2 (5 bases). With 1 base removed from V and 5 bases from J, the gap between germline ends came to 9 bases. Germline V CDR1 and CDR2: SGHAT, FQDESV (reference sequence). The CDR3 runs to 13 residues. The CDR3 region has the DNA TGTGCCAGCAGCTTAGGGTCCGGGGACGAGCAGTACTTC. Its translation is CASSLGSGDEQYF.

J is TRBJ2-5 and V is TRBV5-6, with D hard to call. This CDR3 has 12 residues. Between the trimmed V and J ends, which lost 4 bases and 7 bases, there was a span of 11 bases. CDR1 is SGHDT, CDR2 YYEEEE, per germline. CDR3 residues: CASSLTDLTQYF. CDR3 coding DNA: TGTGCCAGCAGCCTAACAGATCTGACCCAGTACTTC.

The V call is TRBV19, the J call TRBJ2-3, with 15 bases lining up with TRBD2. CDR3 length: 14 amino acids. Germline V gene data show CDR1 as LNHDA and CDR2 as SQIVND (reference sequence). J was trimmed by 5 bases and V by 8 bases; bases with no gene match: 2. In nucleotides, the CDR3 is TGTGCCAGTGGGACTAGCGGGGGGATAGATACGCAGTATTTT. Translation gives CASGTSGGIDTQYF.

In its sample, this clone was seen once. The J gene is TRBJ2-3, the V gene TRBV5-1; 9 bases agree with TRBD1. The J segment lost 4 bases and the V segment lost 5 bases, leaving 8 bases of the junction unmatched. Germline lookup yields CDR1 SGHRS and CDR2 YFSETQ. CDR3 length: 15 amino acids. CDR3 in amino acids: CASSTGGGSADTQYF. As DNA, the CDR3 is TGCGCCAGCAGTACAGGGGGCGGGAGCGCAGATACGCAGTATTTT.

The gene calls are TRBV7-9 and TRBJ2-5; TRBD2 agrees at 13 bases. This CDR3 has 17 amino acids. V was clipped by 5 bases and J by 2 bases; unmatched bases: 8. CDR1 is SEHNR and CDR2 is FQNEAQ in the germline V gene (reference sequence). The CDR3, as DNA: TGTGCCAGCAGCCGGACTAGCGGGGGCCCCTATCAAGAGACCCAGTACTTC. Encoded protein: CASSRTSGGPYQETQYF.

A remark on this clone: With a much larger clone just one base away, this may be a read error. The rearrangement uses TRBV10-3 and TRBJ2-3; 11 bases are a match to TRBD2. This CDR3 is 15 amino acids long. CDR1 is ENHRY, CDR2 SYGVKD, per germline. V trimming: 3 bases; J trimming: 1 base; junction bases outside the gene matches: 0. The chain's CDR3 is CAISELAGGTDTQYF. The CDR3 nucleotides are TGTGCCATCAGTGAACTAGCGGGGGGCACAGATACGCAGTATTTT.

The chain joins TRBV3-1 (or the pseudogene TRBV3-2) to TRBJ1-2; no definite D call. CDR1 and CDR2 (germline): LGHDT, YNNKEL (reference sequence). The ends were cut back, 1 base at V and 0 bases at J, with 6 bases in the middle. The CDR3 has 14 amino acids. The DNA for the CDR3 is TGTGCCAGCAGCCAAGTGATAGCTAACTATGGCTACACCTTC. Translation gives CASSQVIANYGYTF.

V is TRBV7-2 and J is TRBJ1-5; the match to TRBD1 covers 9 bases. The CDR3 length is 16 residues. The germline V gene has CDR1 SGHTA and CDR2 FQGNSA. Trimming cost V 3 bases and J 6 bases; bases outside gene matches: 9. This CDR3 is CASSFKPGQGGQPQHF. The CDR3 DNA sequence: TGTGCCAGCAGCTTTAAACCGGGACAGGGCGGTCAGCCCCAGCATTTT.

J is TRBJ1-4 and V is TRBV18; possible D gene TRBD1, 5 bases. This CDR3 contains 17 residues. V lost 6 bases, J lost 0 bases, and 17 bases lay in between. CDR1 and CDR2 from the germline V gene are KGHSH and LQKENI. For the CDR3, the DNA is TGTGCCAGCTCGATCGGGAGACAGACAGCAACTAATGAAAAACTGTTTTTT. This gives the protein CASSIGRQTATNEKLFF.

CDR3 protein: CASREGGVRAFF. The CDR3 DNA reads TGTGCCAGCAGAGAAGGGGGGGTGCGAGCTTTCTTT. The chain joins TRBV12-3 or TRBV12-4 to TRBJ1-1; possibly TRBD1 for D (6 bases). This CDR3 has 12 residues. Trimming removed 6 bases at V and 10 bases at J, with 15 bases between.

The chain combines TRBV7-3 with TRBJ2-2; 10 bases map to TRBD2. The CDR3 consists of 17 residues. Germline CDR1 SGHTA, CDR2 FQGTGA. The V and J ends lost 5 bases and 5 bases, in that order; junction bases with no gene match: 11. CDR3 nucleotide sequence: TGTGCCAGCAGCCCCCGGGCTAGCGGGAGAGTGACCGGGGAGCTGTTTTTT. It translates to CASSPRASGRVTGELFF. Full variable domain (outside the CDR3, taken from reference TRBV7-3 and TRBJ2-2): GAGVSQTPSNKVTEKGKYVELRCDPISGHTALYWYRQSLGQGPEFLIYFQGTGAADDSGLPNDRFFAVRPEGSVSTLKIQRTERGDSAVYLCASSPRASGRVTGELFFGEGSRLTVL.

This chain joins TRBV24-1 and TRBJ1-4; possibly TRBD1 for D (5 bases). The V and J ends lost 7 bases and 5 bases respectively, with 10 bases between them. This CDR3 spans 13 amino acids. Germline CDR1 KGHDR, CDR2 SFDVKD. CDR3 nucleotides: TGTGCCACCAGGGGCAGGACAAATGAAAAACTGTTTTTT. It is translated as CATRGRTNEKLFF.

J is TRBJ2-1 and V is TRBV19; D is unclear. The ends were cut back, 3 bases at V and 9 bases at J, with 9 bases in the middle. The CDR3 totals 12 residues. Germline CDR1 and CDR2: LNHDA and SQIVND (reference sequence). This CDR3 is CASSILFGEQFF. CDR3 DNA sequence: TGTGCCAGTAGTATCCTATTTGGTGAGCAGTTCTTC.

This sequence joins TRBV7-2 and TRBJ2-1, with 10 bases fitting TRBD2. Germline trimming cut 0 bases from V and 7 bases from J; bases unmatched to any gene: 6. CDR3 length equals 16 residues. The germline V gene has CDR1 SGHTA and CDR2 FQGNSA. The CDR3 DNA follows: TGTGCCAGCAGCTTAGCGCCAGCGGGGGGGCCTAATGAGCAGTTCTTC. Translating gives CASSLAPAGGPNEQFF.

The V gene is TRBV27, the J gene TRBJ2-1; TRBD1 matches at 8 bases. The CDR3 runs to 14 residues. Germline V gene data show CDR1 as MNHEY and CDR2 as SMNVEV (reference sequence). Trimming took 8 bases from V and 2 from J; bases not matched to a gene: 5. The CDR3, as DNA: TGTGCCAGCGACAGGGGTTATACCTACAATGAGCAGTTCTTC. It codes for CASDRGYTYNEQFF.

This chain links TRBV30 with TRBJ1-5; D gene uncertain. V shed 0 bases and J shed 5 bases, with 14 bases lying between them. From germline, CDR1 is GTSNPN and CDR2 SVGIG (reference sequence). The CDR3 sequence is 15 residues long. In nucleotides, the CDR3 is TGTGCCTGGAGTGTACCCGGAGGGTTTTATCAGCCCCAGCATTTT. Translating it yields CAWSVPGGFYQPQHF. Complete variable domain (other parts from reference TRBV30 and TRBJ1-5): SQTIHQWPATLVQPVGSPLSLECTVEGTSNPNLYWYRQAAGRGLQLLFYSVGIGQISSEVPQNLSASRPQDRQFILSSKKLLLSDSGFYLCAWSVPGGFYQPQHFGDGTRLSIL.

The chain joins TRBV14 to TRBJ1-1, with 12 bases fitting TRBD1. CDR1 is SGHDN and CDR2 is FVKESK in the germline V gene. The length of the CDR3 is 17 residues. Losses at the gene ends were 4 bases for V and 4 bases for J; bases not matched to a gene: 10. Written as DNA, the CDR3 is TGTGCCAGCAGCCCCAGACCCCCGGGACAGGGGGCCACTGAAGCTTTCTTT. Amino acids: CASSPRPPGQGATEAFF. Looking up the rest from reference TRBV14 and TRBJ1-1 gives the full variable domain: EAGVTQFPSHSVIEKGQTVTLRCDPISGHDNLYWYRRVMGKEIKFLLHFVKESKQDESGMPNNRFLAERTGGTYSTLKVQPAELEDSGVYFCASSPRPPGQGATEAFFGQGTRLTVV.

V is TRBV10-3 and J is TRBJ1-2; D remains unclear. Looked up from germline, CDR1 is ENHRY and CDR2 is SYGVKD. With 6 bases removed from V and 8 bases from J, the gap between germline ends came to 22 bases. The CDR3 is made up of 15 amino acids. This CDR3 is CAIRDAVEYLEGYTF. As DNA, the CDR3 is TGTGCCATCAGAGATGCTGTGGAGTATCTGGAGGGCTACACCTTC.

Points on this clone: Additional DNA sequences in this sample encode the identical CDR3. This chain joins TRBV9 and TRBJ2-7, with D possibly matching TRBD2 (6 bases). The CDR3 totals 14 residues. V shed 0 bases and J shed 2 bases, with 9 bases lying between them. From germline, CDR1 is SGDLS and CDR2 YYNGEE. For the CDR3, the DNA is TGTGCCAGCAGCGTAGGGGGAGGTACCTACGAGCAGTACTTC. Protein product: CASSVGGGTYEQYF.